The 14 T cell receptor beta chains reported below all come from one sample, sequenced in a study of vaccination effects on CD4 cells after COVID-19 (dated by TCRdb to the early 2020s). The ViraFEST assay stimulated PBMC with viral peptide pools and then used TCR sequencing to identify antigen-specific CD4+ T cell clonotypes by expansion. After 10 days of culture, CD4+ T cells were isolated with the EasySep CD4+ T cell isolation kit. The absence of prior SARS-CoV-2 infection in healthy vaccine recipients was confirmed by negative nucleocapsid antibodies before and after vaccination. The antigens these receptors bind are not known. The library was produced with the immunoSEQ multiplex PCR assay. TCRdb carries this immuneACCESS record with in-frame sequences only. Its versions omit some clonotypes, under half of them owing to an unresolved V gene in the studies checked, with the rest unexplained. The table for this sample lists roughly 45,000 clones; around three quarters of them were counted only once. The ten most abundant clones make up 10% to 14% of the sample.

Source: CD4+ T cells from PBMCs cultured with SARS-CoV-2 spike peptides, taken before COVID-19 vaccination. This specimen's cell subset or site label, interpreted: SARS-CoV-2 spike overlapping peptide pool stimulation. The receptor source for this set is a human donor who received a COVID-19 vaccine.

V usage is TRBV19 and J usage is TRBJ1-2, with a possible D match to TRBD1 (6 bases). Looked up from germline, CDR1 is LNHDA and CDR2 is SQIVND (reference sequence). The CDR3 contains 16 residues. V lost 3 bases to trimming and J lost 7 bases, with 21 bases between them. Written as DNA, the CDR3 is TGTGCCAGTAGTATTGAGTTGGGGGCCCCTTTCTCTGGCTACACCTTC. Its translation: CASSIELGAPFSGYTF. Using reference TRBV19 and TRBJ1-2 for the parts outside the CDR3, the full variable domain is DGGITQSPKYLFRKEGQNVTLSCEQNLNHDAMYWYRQDPGQGLRLIYYSQIVNDFQKGDIAEGYSVSREKKESFPLTVTSAQKNPTAFYLCASSIELGAPFSGYTFGSGTRLTVV.

V usage is TRBV7-2 and J usage is TRBJ2-6, with D uncertain. The CDR3 covers 16 residues. V gave up 2 bases and J gave up 3 bases, with 11 bases separating them. CDR1 SGHTA and CDR2 FQGNSA come from the germline V gene. In DNA, the CDR3 is TGTGCCAGCAGCTTAAACGTGGTAGTTGGGGCCAACGTCCTGACTTTC. This encodes CASSLNVVVGANVLTF.

CDR3 residues: CASSRDKGQNYGYTF. The CDR3 DNA follows: TGTGCCAGCAGCCGCGATAAAGGACAGAACTATGGCTACACCTTC. The rearrangement joins TRBV5-8 to TRBJ1-2, with D possibly TRBD1 on 6 matching bases. V was shortened by 4 bases and J by 2 bases, with 15 bases between the two germline ends. The CDR3 spans 15 residues. CDR1 SGHTS and CDR2 YDEGEE come from the germline V gene.

CDR3 sequence (DNA): TGCGCCAGCAGCCAAGAGAGGGGGAACACAGATACGCAGTATTTT. Residues: CASSQERGNTDTQYF. The chain recombines TRBV4-1 with TRBJ2-3, with D tentatively TRBD1 (6 bases). The CDR3 runs to 15 residues. V was clipped by 0 bases and J by 2 bases, with 9 bases between them. Germline V gene data show CDR1 as MGHRA and CDR2 as YSYEKL.

The CDR3 DNA follows: TGTGCCACCAGTGATTTCCGAGGACAGGCGGACAATGAGCAGTTCTTC. Encoded protein: CATSDFRGQADNEQFF. The chain combines TRBV24-1 with TRBJ2-1; 7 bases align to TRBD1. Germline-derived CDR1 and CDR2 are KGHDR and SFDVKD. Losses at the gene ends were 1 base for V and 5 bases for J; bases not matched to a gene: 7. The length of the CDR3 is 16 residues.

The chain carries TRBV5-1 and TRBJ1-1, with a possible D match to TRBD1 (5 bases). The V and J ends lost 0 bases and 6 bases respectively, with 12 bases between them. Germline CDR1 SGHRS, CDR2 YFSETQ. The CDR3 is 14 residues long. CDR3 protein: CASSLAGGPPEAFF. CDR3 nucleotides: TGCGCCAGCAGCTTGGCCGGGGGACCGCCTGAAGCTTTCTTT.

The gene calls are TRBV5-1 and TRBJ1-1; 9 nucleotides line up with TRBD1. From germline, CDR1 is SGHRS and CDR2 YFSETQ. This CDR3 region has 15 residues. The V segment lost 4 bases and the J segment 5 bases; nucleotides outside the gene matches: 9. DNA of the CDR3: TGCGCCAGCAGCCCGAGGACAGGGGCAGGGACTGAAGCTTTCTTT. This translates into CASSPRTGAGTEAFF.

A single count supports this clone. The chain is built from TRBV5-1 and TRBJ1-2, with no clear D. V lost 0 bases to trimming and J lost 2 bases, with 11 bases between them. This CDR3 region has 15 residues. Germline assignment: CDR1 SGHRS and CDR2 YFSETQ. The CDR3 protein is CASSLAFRSNYGYTF. CDR3 coding DNA: TGCGCCAGCAGCTTGGCATTCAGGTCCAACTATGGCTACACCTTC.

In DNA form, the CDR3 reads TGTGCCAGCAGTAGACAGGGGACTCGCACAGATACGCAGTATTTT. Translation gives CASSRQGTRTDTQYF. The chain carries TRBV2 and TRBJ2-3; 8 positions match TRBD1. Per the germline V gene, CDR1 is SNHLY and CDR2 is FYNNEI. The length of the CDR3 is 15 residues. With 5 bases clipped from V and 1 base from J, the junction kept 5 bases outside the gene matches.

The count of this clone is one. The chain is built from TRBV6-5 and TRBJ2-7; D may be TRBD1 (6 bases). Germline V gene sequence: CDR1 MNHEY, CDR2 SVGAGI. The V end was cut by 4 bases, the J end by 5 bases, with 15 bases between. This CDR3 contains 14 residues. The CDR3, as DNA: TGTGCCAGCAGTTCAACCCGGGACACTAACGAGCAGTACGTC. Its protein product is CASSSTRDTNEQYV.

This chain connects TRBV2 to TRBJ2-7; 7 nucleotides agree with TRBD2. This CDR3 spans 15 amino acids. Per the germline V gene, CDR1 is SNHLY and CDR2 is FYNNEI. The J segment lost 3 bases and the V segment lost 6 bases, leaving 11 bases of the junction unmatched. CDR3 residues: CASRKEPGGGYEQYV. CDR3 coding DNA: TGTGCCAGCAGGAAAGAGCCGGGGGGTGGCTACGAGCAGTACGTC.

The rearrangement links TRBV12-3 or TRBV12-4 to TRBJ2-1; possible D gene TRBD1, 5 bases. The CDR3 spans 11 residues. Trimming removed 4 bases at V and 10 bases at J, with 8 bases between. The CDR3 DNA reads TGTGCCAGCAGTTCCCGGACAGAGCAGTTCTTC. It translates to CASSSRTEQFF.

The CDR3 DNA sequence: TGTGCCAGCAGCGTTCAGATAGAAGCGGATACGCAGTATTTT. Translation: CASSVQIEADTQYF. The chain links TRBV9 to TRBJ2-3; D unresolved. Germline V gene data show CDR1 as SGDLS and CDR2 as YYNGEE. This CDR3 spans 14 amino acids. Trimming left V 2 bases short and J 6 bases short, with 13 bases between.

This clone was seen just once. The rearrangement uses TRBV10-2 and TRBJ1-2; D unresolved. CDR3 length equals 13 residues. Trimming cost V 6 bases and J 8 bases, with 16 bases left between them. CDR1 and CDR2 (germline): WSHSY, SAAADI. The CDR3 nucleotides read TGCGCCAGCAGCCCCAACCTCATGGGAGGCTACACCTTC. Its translation: CASSPNLMGGYTF.